The 4 T cell receptor beta chains in this list originate from one sample, sequenced in a study of blood T cells in healthy people across ages. Then a second PCR, running roughly 6 to 11 cycles, was carried out with a sample-barcoded 5' primer and a J-beta primer mix. Each CDR3 protein gets one entry after TCRdb re-called the 5' RACE reads with MiXCR. Of approximately 900,000 distinct CDR3 sequences in the sample, 25% to 35% were seen once. The same specimen was also included in a second study, on T cells of mothers and their children.

The source material was blood. The receptors shown here come from a woman aged 40-49 years in good health.

The chain carries TRBV19 and TRBJ2-4, with TRBD1 matching over 7 bases. Matching the DNA end better, TRBJ2-7 makes the J call doubtful. Germline V gene sequence: CDR1 LNHDA, CDR2 SQIVND (reference sequence). The CDR3 has 15 residues. The CDR3 loop is CASSTSGTASYEQYF. CDR3 DNA sequence: TGTGCCAGTAGTACCTCCGGGACAGCATCCTACGAGCAGTACTTC.

This chain links TRBV11-2 with TRBJ1-1; maybe TRBD1 (5 bases). This CDR3 contains 15 residues. Germline lookup yields CDR1 SGHAT and CDR2 FQNNGV. V gave up 1 base and J gave up 4 bases, with 13 bases separating them. The CDR3 loop is CASSLGANRGTEAFF. CDR3 bases: TGTGCCAGCAGCTTAGGGGCCAATAGGGGCACTGAAGCTTTCTTT.

This clonotype was observed a few times. The rearrangement links TRBV24-1 to TRBJ2-5; 9 positions agree with TRBD1. The CDR3 sequence is 16 residues long. Germline lookup yields CDR1 KGHDR and CDR2 SFDVKD. V shed 4 bases, J shed 2 bases, and the junction held 7 bases outside the gene matches. In DNA form, the CDR3 reads TGTGCCACCAGTGACCACAGGGGGCTTACTCAAGAGACCCAGTACTTC. Translation gives CATSDHRGLTQETQYF.

This clonotype was counted only a few times. This chain connects TRBV7-2 to TRBJ1-6, with TRBD1 matching 11 bases. CDR3 length equals 15 residues. Germline V gene lookup returns CDR1 SGHTA and CDR2 FQGNSA. The trim removed 4 bases at V and 10 bases at J, leaving 6 bases unmatched. CDR3 nucleotides: TGTGCCAGCAGCTGGGGGACAGGGGGGTACTCACCCCTCCACTTT. Its protein is CASSWGTGGYSPLHF. The variable domain in full, with the rest retrieved from reference TRBV7-2 and TRBJ1-6, is GAGVSQSPSNKVTEKGKDVELRCDPISGHTALYWYRQSLGQGLEFLIYFQGNSAPDKSGLPSDRFSAERTGGSVSTLTIQRTQQEDSAVYLCASSWGTGGYSPLHFGNGTRLTVT.